This T cell receptor (beta chain) was recorded in a study of molecular identifiers for immune sequencing clone quantification. Findings and limits, study-wide: Spiked TCR RNA from one Jurkat cell reportedly showed up when mixed among some 1 million naive cells.

Ten or more counts support this clonotype. Its specificity is not known. Generation of bulk TCR libraries relied on previously described methods and listed TCR primers. TCRdb itself ran the PCR reads through MiXCR, one entry per CDR3 protein. Among 55,000 to 75,000 distinct CDR3 sequences listed, 18% were seen once. Per germline, CDR1 SGHDN and CDR2 FVKESK. The CDR3 spans 14 residues. Trimming shortened V by 1 base and J by 5 bases, and 12 bases separated the two germline ends. The genes are TRBV14 and TRBJ2-7, with D maybe TRBD2 (6 bases). Sequenced sample: naive CD8+ T cells from blood, with Jurkat cell RNA spiked in. Subset indicated: FACS-sorted CD8+CD4-CCR7+CD45RA+ naive T cells. The receptor comes from a human donor in good health. Some libraries in this study had Jurkat cell RNA spiked in. The CDR3 reads CASSQAGVLHEQYF. The CDR3 coding sequence is TGTGCCAGCAGCCAAGCGGGAGTGCTTCACGAGCAGTACTTC.